This T cell receptor beta chain was sequenced during a study of T cells in Graves' hyperthyroidism and ophthalmopathy. Many counts were recorded for this clonotype. Its target is not known. With 2 bases clipped from V and 7 bases from J, the junction kept 12 bases outside the gene matches. This CDR3 is built from 16 residues. Germline values: CDR1 SGHRS, CDR2 YFSETQ. The diagnoses drew upon clinical symptoms, serum thyroxine and TRAb, thyroid ultrasound and orbital computed tomography. TCR beta CDR3 regions were amplified from RNA. The TCR CDR3 first-round RT-PCR relied on the HTBI primer set. One entry per CDR3 protein results from TCRdb running MiXCR on the multiplex PCR reads. Found here are 500,000 to 600,000 distinct CDR3 sequences, about half of them singletons; the top ten hold 15% to 20%. Overall study results and limits: The model foresaw ophthalmopathy a median around 6 months prior to onset. Most thyroid clonotypes expanded above 0.001 were also detected in blood. A model of 13 V-J features distinguished ophthalmopathy from stable hyperthyroidism.

This receptor was obtained from an adult woman with Graves' disease, either hyperthyroidism or ophthalmopathy (not recorded which). Sequenced material: peripheral blood or thyroid tissue (not recorded which). The chain has TRBV5-1 and TRBJ2-7, with 10 bases lining up with TRBD2. The CDR3 sequence: CASSLRLNLAGEEQYF. The CDR3 region has the DNA TGCGCCAGCAGCTTACGACTTAACCTAGCGGGAGAGGAGCAGTACTTC.